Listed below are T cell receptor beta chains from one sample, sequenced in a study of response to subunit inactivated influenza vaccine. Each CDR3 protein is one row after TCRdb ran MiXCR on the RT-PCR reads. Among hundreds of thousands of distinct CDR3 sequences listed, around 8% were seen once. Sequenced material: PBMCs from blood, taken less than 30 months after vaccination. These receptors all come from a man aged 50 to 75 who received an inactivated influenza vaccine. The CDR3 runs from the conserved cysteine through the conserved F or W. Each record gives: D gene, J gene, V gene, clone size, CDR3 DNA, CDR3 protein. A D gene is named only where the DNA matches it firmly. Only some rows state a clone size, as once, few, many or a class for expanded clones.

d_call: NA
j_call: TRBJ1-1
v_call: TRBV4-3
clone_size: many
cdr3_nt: TGCGCCAGCAGCCAAGACAGGACCAATGAAGCTTTCTTT
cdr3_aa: CASSQDRTNEAFF

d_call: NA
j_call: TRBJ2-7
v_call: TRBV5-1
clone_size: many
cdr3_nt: TGCGCCAGCAGCTTGGGCGGCTTCGACGAGCAGTACTTC
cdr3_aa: CASSLGGFDEQYF

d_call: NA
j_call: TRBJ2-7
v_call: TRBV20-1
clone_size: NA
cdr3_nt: TGCAGTGCTGGCCAGGCTCCGGGGTACGAGCAGTACTTC
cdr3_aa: CSAGQAPGYEQYF

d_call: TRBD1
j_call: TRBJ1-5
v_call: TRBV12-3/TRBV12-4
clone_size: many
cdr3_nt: TGTGCCAGCAGTTTATCCTACGGGACAGGGGACCAGCCCCAGCATTTT
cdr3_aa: CASSLSYGTGDQPQHF

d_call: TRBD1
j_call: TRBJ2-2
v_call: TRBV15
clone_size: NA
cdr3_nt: TGTGCCACCAGCAGGAGGGACAGCTCAAACACCGGGGAGCTGTTTTTT
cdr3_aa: CATSRRDSSNTGELFF

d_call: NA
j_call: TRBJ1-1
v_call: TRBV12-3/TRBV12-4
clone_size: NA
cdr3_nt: TGTGCCAGCAGTTTGAACACTGGTCGACAGGTTGCTTTCTTT
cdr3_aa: CASSLNTGRQVAFF

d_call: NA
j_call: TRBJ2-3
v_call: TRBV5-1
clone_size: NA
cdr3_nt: TGCGCCAGCAGCACATGGGAGGTTAGGGGAGATACGCAGTATTTT
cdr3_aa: CASSTWEVRGDTQYF

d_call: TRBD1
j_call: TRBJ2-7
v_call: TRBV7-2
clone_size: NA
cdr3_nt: TGTGCCAGCAGCTTAGCATCCGGACAGGGGGCTTCTTTTAGCTACGAGCGGTACTTC
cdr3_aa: CASSLASGQGASFSYERYF

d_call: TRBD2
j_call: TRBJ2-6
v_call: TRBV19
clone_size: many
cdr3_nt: TGTGCCAGTAGCCATCGGACTAGCGGGATCTCTGGGGCCAACGTCCTGACTTTC
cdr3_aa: CASSHRTSGISGANVLTF

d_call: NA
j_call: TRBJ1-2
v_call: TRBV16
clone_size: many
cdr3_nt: TGTGCCAGCAGCCAACCCACAGGCTCGACCCCCTATGGCTACACCTTC
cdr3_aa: CASSQPTGSTPYGYTF

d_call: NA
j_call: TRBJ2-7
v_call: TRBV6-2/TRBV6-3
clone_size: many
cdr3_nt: TGTGCCAGCAGTCCCCCGGCAGGGGCCTACGAGCAGTACTTC
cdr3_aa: CASSPPAGAYEQYF